This TCR beta chain is drawn from a study of OX40 agonist ivuxolimab in advanced cancers. The overall study: The patients received agonistic anti-OX40 (CD134) antibody ivuxolimab. The dose-escalation cohort was around 83% male, with a mean age of approximately 61 years, ranging about 20 to 79. Broader study findings: What antigens the expanded peripheral T cells recognized was never established.

The count of this clone is one. Its target is not known. J was trimmed by 2 bases and V by 1 base; bases with no gene match: 2. The CDR3 has 15 amino acids. Looked up from germline, CDR1 is SGHAT and CDR2 is FQDESV (reference sequence). TCRdb keeps only in-frame clones here, not all; method: immunoSEQ multiplex PCR. The sample gives over 85,000 clones, about 92% of which show up once; around 0.3% is in the top ten. Peripheral blood came from all dose cohorts at three timepoints. This chain uses TRBV11-1 with TRBJ2-7, with 10 bases lining up with TRBD1. Sequences were derived from CD4+ or CD8+ T cells sorted from blood, sampled in a trial of the OX40 agonist ivuxolimab. The TCR sequence derives from an adult with an advanced solid tumor such as melanoma, head and neck, liver or kidney cancer. Here the CDR3 DNA reads TGTGCCAGCAGCTTAGAGGGGACAGGGGCCTACGAGCAGTACTTC. Amino acid sequence: CASSLEGTGAYEQYF.